The 31 T cell receptor beta chains given below trace back to one sample, sequenced in a study of blood T cells in healthy people across ages. A sample-barcoded 5' primer and a J-beta primer mix were used in a second PCR of roughly 6 to 11 cycles. MiXCR, run by TCRdb on the 5' RACE reads, gives a single entry per CDR3 protein. The profile shows some 1.8 million distinct CDR3 sequences, 39% of them singletons. Input material: blood. All receptors derive from a human donor in good health.

Details on this clonotype: One junction end disagrees with the germline gene, perhaps due to a read error. The chain couples TRBV6-5 to TRBJ1-1; no clear D gene. The CDR3 covers 12 residues. Germline V gene sequence: CDR1 MNHEY, CDR2 SVGAGI. In nucleotides, the CDR3 is TGTACCAGCATTGGTTGGGACACTGAAGCTTTCTTT. Translated: CTSIGWDTEAFF.

The rearrangement joins TRBV5-1 to TRBJ2-2, with D possibly TRBD1 on 6 matching bases. This CDR3 spans 14 amino acids. From germline, CDR1 is SGHRS and CDR2 YFSETQ. V was pared by 5 bases and J by 7 bases, with 15 bases between. The chain's CDR3 is CASSRDNRVGELFF. In DNA form, the CDR3 reads TGCGCCAGCAGTCGGGACAATCGGGTCGGGGAGCTGTTTTTT.

This chain uses TRBV6-4 with TRBJ2-3, with TRBD1 identical over 9 bases. V was pared by 6 bases and J by 2 bases, with 6 bases of the junction left unmatched. From germline, CDR1 is MRHNA and CDR2 SNTAGT. The CDR3 covers 15 residues. CDR3 nucleotides: TGTGCCAGCAGCGAGGACAGGGGACCCACAGATACGCAGTATTTT. Its translation: CASSEDRGPTDTQYF.

This clonotype was counted only a few times. The chain carries TRBV29-1 and TRBJ1-6, with D possibly matching TRBD1 (6 bases). Germline V CDR1 and CDR2: SQVTM, ANQGSEA. The CDR3 is 14 residues long. Trimming shortened V by 5 bases and J by 7 bases, and 15 bases separated the two germline ends. CDR3: CSVKEDSFNSPLHF. CDR3 nucleotides: TGCAGCGTTAAGGAGGACAGTTTCAATTCACCCCTCCACTTT.

The chain uses TRBV5-6 and TRBJ2-6; 8 nucleotides align to TRBD1. Trimming removed 4 bases from V and 3 bases from J; junction bases left unmatched: 15. The CDR3 covers 19 residues. The germline V gene encodes CDR1 SGHDT and CDR2 YYEEEE. In DNA form, the CDR3 reads TGTGCCAGCAGCCAGGGGGCCGCAGGGGGGTTCCTTGGGGCCAACGTCCTGACTTTC. Translated: CASSQGAAGGFLGANVLTF.

Worth noting for this clonotype: A junction end diverges from the germline sequence, so it may reflect a read error. The chain recombines TRBV7-3 with TRBJ2-1; 8 bases line up with TRBD1. Germline loops: CDR1 SGHTA, CDR2 FQGTGA. The CDR3 is 16 residues long. CDR3 DNA: TGTGCCAGCAGCTTAGGGACAGGAGAGAGGCACGATGAGCTGTTCTTC. It codes for CASSLGTGERHDELFF.

This clonotype was picked up a small number of times. V and J are TRBV6-5 and TRBJ1-2, with 11 bases fitting TRBD1. J gave up 7 bases and V 2 bases, and 15 bases lay outside the gene matches. The CDR3 extends over 18 amino acids. From germline, CDR1 is MNHEY and CDR2 SVGAGI. The CDR3 coding sequence is TGTGCCAGCAGTTACCTTCTACCCGGACAGGGGGCTCTAGGTGGCTACACCTTC. Protein: CASSYLLPGQGALGGYTF.

The V call is TRBV19, the J call TRBJ1-5; no firm D call. Germline CDR1 reads LNHDA; CDR2 reads SQIVND (reference sequence). Trimming removed 7 bases at V and 4 bases at J, with 11 bases between. The CDR3 loop spans 13 amino acids. CDR3 sequence: CASTLARNQPQHF. In DNA, the CDR3 is TGTGCCAGTACTTTGGCGAGGAATCAGCCCCAGCATTTT.

This chain links TRBV6-1 with TRBJ2-4, with D possibly called TRBD1 or TRBD2 (5 bases each). In germline, CDR1 is MNHNS, CDR2 SASEGT. V was shortened by 3 bases and J by 0 bases, with 12 bases between the two germline ends. There are 16 residues in the CDR3. For the CDR3, the DNA is TGTGCCAGCAGTGAGGGGGAGTTTCTAGCCAAAAACATTCAGTACTTC. Translated: CASSEGEFLAKNIQYF.

This clonotype appeared many times. The V and J genes are TRBV6-6 and TRBJ1-2; tentative D call: TRBD1 (5 bases). This CDR3 is built from 13 residues. Germline V CDR1 and CDR2: MNHNY, SVGAGI (reference sequence). V was cut by 3 bases and J by 4 bases, with 9 bases left in between. The CDR3 region is CASSYPGSYGYTF. The CDR3 DNA follows: TGTGCCAGCAGTTATCCAGGGAGCTATGGCTACACCTTC.

The chain has TRBV12-3 or TRBV12-4 and TRBJ2-1, with unresolved D. This CDR3 region has 12 residues. Trimming took 7 bases from V and 4 from J, leaving 8 bases between them. CDR3 in amino acids: CASTAKYNEQFF. In DNA, the CDR3 is TGTGCCAGCACGGCCAAATACAATGAGCAGTTCTTC.

The sample holds a few counts of this clonotype. The gene calls are TRBV6-1 and TRBJ2-7; TRBD2 might be the D (6 bases). From germline, CDR1 is MNHNS and CDR2 SASEGT. The V end lost 0 bases, the J end lost 2 bases, and 11 bases lay between the germline ends. The CDR3 covers 15 residues. The CDR3 reads CASSEAGGLPYEQYF. CDR3 in DNA: TGTGCCAGCAGTGAAGCGGGGGGATTGCCCTACGAGCAGTACTTC.

This clonotype was counted a single time. Because the CDR3 is missing its conserved closing phenylalanine or tryptophan, this is likely a read error. The chain has TRBV27 and TRBJ2-7; D call uncertain. Germline CDR1 and CDR2: MNHEY and SMNVEV (reference sequence). Trimming removed 6 bases at V and 1 base at J, with 16 bases between. The CDR3 is 15 amino acids. The CDR3 DNA follows: TGTGCCAGCAGCCCCCCGGGCCAGTCGTCCTACGAGCAGTACTGC. This sequence encodes CASSPPGQSSYEQYC.

This clonotype was counted many times. CDR3: CSVSSGAQGEQYF. CDR3 in DNA: TGCAGCGTCTCATCGGGGGCACAGGGCGAGCAGTACTTC. This chain uses TRBV29-1 with TRBJ2-7; tentatively, D is TRBD1 or TRBD2 (6 bases each). Germline CDR1 reads SQVTM; CDR2 reads ANQGSEA. V lost 6 bases and J 6 bases, leaving 18 bases between the germline ends. The CDR3 consists of 13 residues.

This chain links TRBV7-6 with TRBJ1-5; D is perhaps TRBD1 (6 bases). V dropped 1 base and J dropped 2 bases, with 15 bases sitting between them. The CDR3 is made up of 17 amino acids. Germline-derived CDR1 and CDR2 are SGHVS and FNYEAQ. The CDR3 sequence is CASSLGSGGSGNQPQHF. Written as DNA, the CDR3 is TGTGCCAGCAGCTTAGGTTCGGGGGGCAGTGGCAATCAGCCCCAGCATTTT.

The chain carries TRBV20-1 and TRBJ2-6, with 7 bases fitting TRBD1. Germline V gene lookup returns CDR1 DFQATT and CDR2 SNEGSKA (reference sequence). The CDR3 length is 18 residues. V trimming: 6 bases; J trimming: 2 bases; junction bases outside the gene matches: 16. CDR3 sequence: CSAVGWGQLAAGANVLTF. CDR3 coding DNA: TGCAGTGCCGTTGGGTGGGGACAGTTAGCTGCTGGGGCCAACGTCCTGACTTTC.

A note on this clonotype: It may be a read error: a sequence one base away is much more abundant. The chain uses TRBV7-2 and TRBJ2-6; D may be TRBD1 (5 bases). CDR1 is SGHTA and CDR2 is FQGNSA in the germline V gene. The CDR3 contains 16 residues. CDR3 in DNA: TGTGCCAGCAGCCCGCAGATAAGTTCTGGGGCCAACGTCCCGACTTTC. Translating it yields CASSPQISSGANVPTF.

This rearrangement joins TRBV12-3 or TRBV12-4 to TRBJ1-5; 9 positions agree with TRBD1. The CDR3 has 15 residues. Unmatched junction bases numbered 5, after V lost 5 bases and J lost 3 bases. CDR3 region: CASSRTGANNQPQHF. In DNA form, the CDR3 reads TGTGCCAGCAGTCGGACAGGGGCAAACAATCAGCCCCAGCATTTT.

The J gene is TRBJ2-7, the V gene TRBV29-1, with a possible D match to TRBD1 (6 bases). V shed 6 bases and J shed 3 bases, with 12 bases lying between them. The CDR3 runs 12 residues. The germline gives CDR1 SQVTM, CDR2 ANQGSEA. In nucleotides, the CDR3 is TGCAGCGTCCAGGGACACCACTACGAGCAGTACTTC. It is translated as CSVQGHHYEQYF.

On this clonotype itself: An end of the junction differs from the germline gene, which may be a read error. The V gene is TRBV15, the J gene TRBJ2-3, with 8 bases fitting TRBD2. CDR1 is LNHNV and CDR2 is YYDKDF in the germline V gene (reference sequence). The CDR3 consists of 15 residues. The CDR3 is CATSPAAGGTDTQYF. The CDR3 DNA sequence: TGCGCCACCAGCCCCGCGGCGGGGGGAACAGATACGCAGTATTTT. The whole variable domain, remainder taken from reference TRBV15 and TRBJ2-3, is DAMVIQNPRYQVTQFGKPVTLSCSQTLNHNVMYWYQQKSSQAPKLLFHYYDKDFNNEADTPDNFQSRRPNTSFCFLDIRSPGLGDTAMYLCATSPAAGGTDTQYFGPGTRLTVL.

The rearrangement uses TRBV6-6 and TRBJ2-7; TRBD1 or TRBD2 may be the D gene (6 bases each). The germline V gene has CDR1 MNHNY and CDR2 SVGAGI (reference sequence). This CDR3 is 16 amino acids long. Trimming removed 2 bases at V and 0 bases at J, with 14 bases between. The CDR3 nucleotides are TGTGCCAGCAGTTACGGTAGGAGGGACAACTCCTACGAGCAGTACTTC. Protein product: CASSYGRRDNSYEQYF.

This clonotype was counted only a few times. The rearrangement links TRBV2 to TRBJ1-2; TRBD1 agrees at 9 bases. The CDR3 spans 13 residues. Per germline, CDR1 SNHLY and CDR2 FYNNEI. The J segment lost 7 bases and the V segment lost 7 bases, leaving 7 bases of the junction unmatched. The CDR3 DNA follows: TGTGCCAGCACTATGGACAGGGGAGTTGGCTACACCTTC. Translating gives CASTMDRGVGYTF. The whole variable domain, remainder taken from reference TRBV2 and TRBJ1-2, is EPEVTQTPSHQVTQMGQEVILRCVPISNHLYFYWYRQILGQKVEFLVSFYNNEISEKSEIFDDQFSVERPDGSNFTLKIRSTKLEDSAMYFCASTMDRGVGYTFGSGTRLTVV.

In this sample, this clonotype turned up a few times. This chain joins TRBV11-2 and TRBJ2-1; 9 bases are a match to TRBD2. CDR1 is SGHAT and CDR2 is FQNNGV in the germline V gene. V gave up 6 bases and J gave up 9 bases; unmatched junction bases: 18. This CDR3 contains 17 residues. CDR3 amino acids: CASRLLVGGGAGSEQFF. The CDR3 coding sequence is TGTGCCAGCAGACTCCTAGTTGGCGGGGGGGCCGGGAGTGAGCAGTTCTTC.

Only a few counts were recorded for this clonotype. The chain is built from TRBV4-1 and TRBJ2-1, with D perhaps being TRBD1 or TRBD2 (5 bases each). Germline-derived CDR1 and CDR2 are MGHRA and YSYEKL. This CDR3 spans 16 amino acids. V dropped 1 base and J dropped 3 bases, with 13 bases sitting between them. CDR3 nucleotide sequence: TGCGCCAGCAGCCAAGTAGGGGCTAGCAGCTACAATGAGCAGTTCTTC. Amino acids: CASSQVGASSYNEQFF.

The chain uses TRBV3-1 and TRBJ2-1; 8 bases line up with TRBD1. The CDR3 is 15 amino acids. The trim removed 0 bases at V and 7 bases at J, leaving 5 bases unmatched. Germline CDR1 reads LGHDT; CDR2 reads YNNKEL (reference sequence). The CDR3 sequence: CASSQDWGDRNEQFF. The CDR3 DNA reads TGTGCCAGCAGCCAAGACTGGGGGGACAGGAATGAGCAGTTCTTC.

This chain links TRBV7-9 with TRBJ2-1; tentatively, D is TRBD1 (6 bases). Looked up from germline, CDR1 is SEHNR and CDR2 is FQNEAQ (reference sequence). V gave up 4 bases and J gave up 2 bases, with 15 bases separating them. CDR3 length: 16 residues. CDR3 nucleotide sequence: TGTGCCAGCAGCTCCATACAGGGCTACCCCTACAATGAGCAGTTCTTC. Translation gives CASSSIQGYPYNEQFF.

This clonotype was seen once. V is TRBV2 and J is TRBJ2-5, with D possibly TRBD1 on 5 matching bases. The end of the DNA is better explained by TRBJ2-7, so the J call may be wrong. This CDR3 is 15 amino acids long. The germline CDR1 and CDR2 sequences are SNHLY and FYNNEI. The CDR3 region is CASSVISQGRNEQYF. The CDR3 nucleotides are TGTGCCAGCAGCGTTATATCCCAGGGAAGAAACGAGCAGTACTTC.

The chain recombines TRBV12-3 or TRBV12-4 with TRBJ1-2, with TRBD1 identical over 7 bases. CDR3 size: 12 residues. V was clipped by 5 bases and J by 6 bases; unmatched bases: 3. This chain's CDR3 is CASSQGVHGYTF. In nucleotides, the CDR3 is TGTGCCAGCAGTCAGGGGGTGCATGGCTACACCTTC.

The chain uses TRBV5-5 and TRBJ2-7; TRBD2 agrees at 9 bases. V dropped 1 base and J dropped 4; count of bases not matched to a gene: 9. CDR1 and CDR2 (germline): SGHKS, YYEKEE (reference sequence). The CDR3 runs to 16 residues. CDR3 sequence (DNA): TGTGCCAGCAGCTTGCGGCGGGGGGGCTTAGTTTACGAGCAGTACTTC. Its translation: CASSLRRGGLVYEQYF.

In its sample, this clonotype was seen once. The rearrangement uses TRBV9 and TRBJ2-1; 8 bases agree with TRBD1. The CDR3 extends over 16 amino acids. After removal of 3 bases from V and 8 bases from J, the junction contained 13 bases not matched to a gene. Looked up from germline, CDR1 is SGDLS and CDR2 is YYNGEE. The CDR3 sequence: CASSEEMGQVGDEQFF. In DNA, the CDR3 is TGTGCCAGCAGCGAGGAGATGGGACAGGTTGGCGATGAGCAGTTCTTC.

The rearrangement links TRBV9 to TRBJ2-5; D possibly uses TRBD1 or TRBD2 (5 bases each). V was cut by 3 bases and J by 11 bases, with 23 bases left in between. The CDR3 runs to 15 residues. Germline CDR1 SGDLS, CDR2 YYNGEE. CDR3 coding DNA: TGTGCCAGCAGCGAATTCGGGACCAAGAACTACGGGCAGTACTTC. Translating it yields CASSEFGTKNYGQYF.